The 11 T cell receptor beta chains reported below all come from one sample, sequenced in a study of CD8 T cells in ankylosing spondylitis. Each CDR3 protein gets one entry after TCRdb re-called the 5' RACE reads with MiXCR. The sample yields 450,000 to 550,000 distinct CDR3 sequences, approximately 5.3% seen once. Study-level results: Characteristic of ankylosing spondylitis blood, it appeared, was a TCR beta motif comprising fewer than 10 highly homologous variants.

The antigens these receptors bind are not known. Sequenced material: blood, either unsorted or a sorted T cell fraction (not recorded which). The source is a male donor with ankylosing spondylitis.

This clonotype occurred many times. The chain combines TRBV5-1 with TRBJ1-1; D is possibly TRBD1 (5 bases). Germline V CDR1 and CDR2: SGHRS, YFSETQ. The CDR3 extends over 14 amino acids. V was clipped by 4 bases and J by 5 bases, with 15 bases between them. Here the CDR3 reads CASSGTGRRTEAFF. The CDR3 nucleotides read TGCGCCAGCAGCGGGACCGGGAGGAGGACTGAAGCTTTCTTT.

This clonotype was seen repeatedly, ten times or more. The chain combines TRBV7-2 with TRBJ1-5; D not certain. Germline CDR1 reads SGHTA; CDR2 reads FQGNSA. Trimming stripped 5 bases from V and 1 base from J, with 15 bases between. CDR3 length equals 16 residues. The CDR3 here is CASSPQELGSNQPQHF. CDR3 DNA: TGTGCCAGCAGCCCGCAAGAACTTGGGAGCAATCAGCCCCAGCATTTT.

The table lists this clonotype with many counts. The V call is TRBV6-2 or TRBV6-3, the J call TRBJ1-1; 8 bases align to TRBD1. CDR3 length: 15 amino acids. The ends lost 6 bases at V and 5 bases at J; junction bases unmatched: 11. Germline V gene data show CDR1 as MNHEY and CDR2 as SVGEGT. The CDR3 nucleotides are TGTGCCAGCAGGTCCCTCCCGGGACAGGTTACTGAAGCTTTCTTT. It yields the protein CASRSLPGQVTEAFF.

This clonotype was found many times. This chain connects TRBV7-9 to TRBJ1-5, with no clear D. The CDR3 is 15 residues long. Germline V CDR1 and CDR2: SEHNR, FQNEAQ (reference sequence). Trimming stripped 5 bases from V and 1 base from J, with 12 bases between. CDR3 in amino acids: CASSPEGRSNQPQHF. CDR3 sequence (DNA): TGTGCCAGCAGCCCGGAAGGCAGAAGCAATCAGCCCCAGCATTTT.

This clonotype has at least ten counts. The chain couples TRBV5-1 to TRBJ2-7; 9 bases are shared with TRBD1. The CDR3 spans 16 residues. Per germline, CDR1 SGHRS and CDR2 YFSETQ. Trimming took 4 bases from V and 7 from J; bases not matched to a gene: 15. CDR3 in amino acids: CASSNYRGRPDAEQYF. Here the CDR3 DNA reads TGCGCCAGCAGCAACTACAGGGGGCGACCCGACGCGGAGCAGTACTTC.

This clonotype was detected many times. The chain carries TRBV9 and TRBJ2-1; no definite D call. There are 13 residues in the CDR3. V lost 4 bases and J lost 3, with 8 bases in between. From germline, CDR1 is SGDLS and CDR2 YYNGEE. Written as DNA, the CDR3 is TGTGCCAGCAGCAGCACGCTCTACAATGAGCAGTTCTTC. Its translation: CASSSTLYNEQFF.

This clonotype was detected only a few times. The chain uses TRBV28 and TRBJ2-1; the D gene could be TRBD1 or TRBD2 (5 bases each). The CDR3 totals 12 residues. Trimming shortened V by 7 bases and J by 13 bases, and 17 bases separated the two germline ends. CDR1 is MDHEN, CDR2 SYDVKM, per germline. CDR3 loop: CASTLLGESQFF. The DNA of the CDR3 is TGTGCCAGCACCCTTTTGGGGGAGAGTCAGTTCTTC.

CDR3 protein: CASSYGGVENTEAFF. The CDR3 DNA reads TGTGCCAGCAGTTATGGGGGGGTAGAGAACACTGAAGCTTTCTTT. The chain carries TRBV2 and TRBJ1-1, with a possible D match to TRBD1 (5 bases). CDR3 length equals 15 residues. Trimming pared 5 bases from V and 1 base from J, leaving 14 bases between. CDR1 is SNHLY and CDR2 is FYNNEI in the germline V gene. Based on the CDR3 plus reference TRBV2 and TRBJ1-1, the full variable domain is EPEVTQTPSHQVTQMGQEVILRCVPISNHLYFYWYRQILGQKVEFLVSFYNNEISEKSEIFDDQFSVERPDGSNFTLKIRSTKLEDSAMYFCASSYGGVENTEAFFGQGTRLTVV.

This clonotype was seen at least ten times. The chain recombines TRBV28 with TRBJ1-2; D gene ambiguous. The V gene lost 1 base and the J gene lost 2 bases, with 11 bases spanning the gap. The CDR3 totals 15 residues. Germline assignment: CDR1 MDHEN and CDR2 SYDVKM. CDR3 DNA: TGTGCCAGCAGTTTATCATGGGCACAGAACTATGGCTACACCTTC. Its protein product is CASSLSWAQNYGYTF.

In DNA, the CDR3 is TGTGCCAGCAGTTACTCGGTTGGTTCCCAGCCGAGCACAGATACGCAGTATTTT. Its protein product is CASSYSVGSQPSTDTQYF. The rearrangement uses TRBV6-5 and TRBJ2-3; D gene unclear. The CDR3 runs to 18 residues. CDR1 and CDR2 from the germline V gene are MNHEY and SVGAGI. Trimming pared 0 bases from V and 0 bases from J, leaving 16 bases between.

In its sample, this clonotype was seen a few times. The V gene is TRBV10-3, the J gene TRBJ1-4; no firm D call. This CDR3 has 15 amino acids. Trimming shortened V by 0 bases and J by 2 bases, and 7 bases separated the two germline ends. The germline CDR1 and CDR2 sequences are ENHRY and SYGVKD. The CDR3 region is CAISESVGTNEKLFF. The CDR3 nucleotides read TGTGCCATCAGTGAGTCTGTGGGGACTAATGAAAAACTGTTTTTT.